This is a list of T cell receptor beta chains from one sample in a study of blood T cell repertoires in COVID-19. Sequencing used immunoSEQ multiplex PCR; TCRdb keeps in-frame clones, though not all of them. The table records 200,000 to 300,000 clones, 87% of them present only once. Specimen: peripheral blood. The receptors derive from a middle-aged woman who had recovered from COVID-19. The CDR3 runs from the conserved cysteine through the conserved F or W. D genes are given only for firm matches. Expanded clones get a size class; other rows say once, few or many, or leave the size out.

>TRBV7-3|TRBD1|TRBJ1-2|once
TGTGCCAGCAGCCCAGGGGGCAACGACTATGGCTACACCTTC
CASSPGGNDYGYTF
>TRBV12-3/TRBV12-4|NA|TRBJ1-1|NA
TGTGCCAGCAGCCCCGGGGAGAACACTGAAGCTTTCTTT
CASSPGENTEAFF
>TRBV18|NA|TRBJ2-3|NA
TGTGCCAGCTCTGCGGTGATACAGGGAATAGATACGCAGTATTTT
CASSAVIQGIDTQYF
>TRBV11-2|NA|TRBJ1-2|few
TGTGCCAGCAGCTTATTTTCGTGGCGGGACCGCTTTTTCTATGGCTACACCTTC
CASSLFSWRDRFFYGYTF
>TRBV20-1|NA|TRBJ2-7|NA
TGCAGTGCTAGACAAACCTACGAGCAGTACTTC
CSARQTYEQYF
>TRBV2|NA|TRBJ1-2|NA
TGTGCCAGCACGACGGGGGGCTACACCTTC
CASTTGGYTF
>TRBV4-3|NA|TRBJ2-4|NA
TGCGCCAGCAGCCAAGATTTAGCGGTATGGGGAAACATTCAGTACTTC
CASSQDLAVWGNIQYF
>TRBV5-4|NA|TRBJ1-1|NA
TGTGCCAGCAGCCCGGGACTTTTGAACACTGAAGCTTTCTTT
CASSPGLLNTEAFF
>TRBV5-1|NA|TRBJ2-7|once
TGCGCCAGCAGCTTGGAGGTGGGGGGGCCCTACGAGCAGTACTTC
CASSLEVGGPYEQYF
>TRBV11-3|TRBD2|TRBJ2-1|NA
TGTGCCAGCAGCTTGCGCGGGGGGGTATACAATGAGCAGTTCTTC
CASSLRGGVYNEQFF
>TRBV4-2|TRBD2|TRBJ2-1|NA
TGTGCCAGCAGCCGGACGGCTAGCGGGGGGGGAGGGGATGAGCAGTTCTTC
CASSRTASGGGGDEQFF
>TRBV19|NA|TRBJ1-5|NA
TGTGCCAGTAGTATCTCAACCGGGTTAAACGGCAATCAGCCCCAGCATTTT
CASSISTGLNGNQPQHF
>TRBV7-8|TRBD1|TRBJ2-5|NA
TGTGCCAGCAGCTTCCAAGGACAGGGTCAGGAGACCCAGTACTTC
CASSFQGQGQETQYF
>TRBV6-5|TRBD1|TRBJ2-7|NA
TGTGCCAGCAGTCCGGGACAGGTCCCCTACGAGCAGTACTTC
CASSPGQVPYEQYF
>TRBV19|NA|TRBJ2-7|NA
TGTGCCAGTAGTGACCCCACAGGGTTAGCCTACGAGCAGTACTTC
CASSDPTGLAYEQYF
>TRBV7-9|TRBD1|TRBJ2-2|NA
TGTGCCAGCAGCTCAGGGACAGGGGGAGGCACCGGGGAGCTGTTTTTT
CASSSGTGGGTGELFF
>TRBV11-2|TRBD1|TRBJ1-1|NA
TGTGCCAGCAGCTTCAGGACAGGGGGCCGCGCTGAAGCTTTCTTT
CASSFRTGGRAEAFF
>TRBV5-1|TRBD2|TRBJ2-3|NA
TGCGCCAGCAGCTTGTTGGCTAGCGGAACAGATACGCAGTATTTT
CASSLLASGTDTQYF
>TRBV6-5|NA|TRBJ2-7|NA
TGTGCCAGCAGTTACTCAGGACACCACTACGAGCAGTACTTC
CASSYSGHHYEQYF
>TRBV5-1|TRBD1|TRBJ2-5|NA
TGCGCCAGCGGCGCCTTGCCGGGGACAGGGGGCGCGGGGGAGACCCAGTACTTC
CASGALPGTGGAGETQYF
>TRBV27|NA|TRBJ1-1|NA
TGTGCCAGCGCGCCGTCAGGGGACACTGAAGCTTTCTTT
CASAPSGDTEAFF
>TRBV18|NA|TRBJ1-5|NA
TGTGCCAGCTCACCTGGTGGAGGGTATAATCAGCCCCAGCATTTT
CASSPGGGYNQPQHF
>TRBV9|NA|TRBJ1-2|NA
TGTGCCAGCAGCACAGGGACCTATGGCTACACCTTC
CASSTGTYGYTF
>TRBV19|NA|TRBJ1-1|NA
TGTGCCAGTAGTATTTACGGGTATCGCACTGAAGCTTTCTTT
CASSIYGYRTEAFF
>TRBV5-8|NA|TRBJ1-1|NA
TGTGCCAGCAGCTTGGCGGCCAGGAAAATTGGAATGAGCACTGAAGCTTTCTTT
CASSLAARKIGMSTEAFF
>TRBV4-2|NA|TRBJ2-3|NA
TGTGCCAGCAGCCAAGAATTAGCTCGGGATACGCAGTATTTT
CASSQELARDTQYF
>TRBV7-9|NA|TRBJ2-1|NA
TGTGCCAGCAGCTTACCCGACAGAAGCTACAATGAGCAGTTCTTC
CASSLPDRSYNEQFF
>TRBV19|NA|TRBJ1-1|NA
TGTGCCACCCTCGGCTTCAGGGGTGAAGCTTTCTTT
CATLGFRGEAFF
>TRBV27|NA|TRBJ1-2|NA
TGTGCCAGCAGCCATACCACGGTCCGTAACTATGGCTACACCTTC
CASSHTTVRNYGYTF
>TRBV19|NA|TRBJ1-5|NA
TGTGCCAGTAATAAAGGACACTCGGTGGATCAGCCCCAGCATTTT
CASNKGHSVDQPQHF
>TRBV19|TRBD1|TRBJ1-2|NA
TGTGCCAGTAGCCCCGGGGACAGGGTAAACTATGGCTACACCTTC
CASSPGDRVNYGYTF
>TRBV6-5|NA|TRBJ1-2|NA
TGTGCCAGCAGTTACTCGAGTAAAGGCCAGGTTGGCTACACCTTC
CASSYSSKGQVGYTF
>TRBV30|TRBD2|TRBJ2-1|NA
TGTGCCTGGATCACATGGCTAGCGGGGGGGGAGCAGTTCTTC
CAWITWLAGGEQFF
>TRBV7-2|NA|TRBJ1-2|NA
TGTGCCAGCAGCCGCGGGACTTATGGCGGCTACACCTTC
CASSRGTYGGYTF
>TRBV7-3|NA|TRBJ1-2|NA
TGTGCCAGCAGCGACGGAGGGTCCGGCTACACCTTC
CASSDGGSGYTF
>TRBV7-2|TRBD1|TRBJ2-7|NA
TGTGCCAGCAGCTTAGCCCCCGGACAGGGGAGAGGACTAAGCTTC
CASSLAPGQGRGLSF
>TRBV6-2/TRBV6-3|TRBD1|TRBJ1-5|once
TGTGCCAGCAGTTACTTTGGACAGGGGGCACGGCAGCCCCAGCATTTT
CASSYFGQGARQPQHF
>TRBV5-1|TRBD2|TRBJ2-1|NA
TGCGCCAGCAGCTTGACCTCCAAGCGGGGCAATGAGCAGTTCTTC
CASSLTSKRGNEQFF
>TRBV19|TRBD1|TRBJ1-1|NA
TGTGCCAGTACCGGACAGGGCTATGAAGCTTTCTTT
CASTGQGYEAFF
>TRBV10-3|NA|TRBJ1-1|NA
TGTGCCATCAGTGAGACTTGGACTGAAGCTTTCTTT
CAISETWTEAFF
>TRBV10-1|NA|TRBJ2-7|NA
TGCGCCAGCAGTGAGTCCCGTCGGAGGGACGAGCAGTACTTC
CASSESRRRDEQYF
>TRBV2|NA|TRBJ1-2|NA
TGTGCCAGCAGTGATCGGGTTAACTATGGCTACACCTTC
CASSDRVNYGYTF
>TRBV6-2/TRBV6-3|TRBD1|TRBJ1-6|once
TGTGCCAGCAGCCCCACTACATCAGGGGGCGGCTTCTATAATTCACCCCTCCACTTT
CASSPTTSGGGFYNSPLHF
>TRBV5-1|TRBD2|TRBJ2-5|once
TGCGCCAGCAGCTTACTAGCGGGGGGGGAGACCCAGTACTTC
CASSLLAGGETQYF
>TRBV7-2|NA|TRBJ2-7|NA
TGTGCCAGCAGCTTAGTAGTCCCCAACTACGAGCAGTACTTC
CASSLVVPNYEQYF
>TRBV15|NA|TRBJ2-7|NA
TGTGCCACCAGCTTGGGGCAGGGCATGCCCTACGAGCAGTACTTC
CATSLGQGMPYEQYF
>TRBV5-8|NA|TRBJ2-7|once
TGTGCCAGCAGCCTGGACAGACAATACGAGCAGTACTTC
CASSLDRQYEQYF
>TRBV7-8|TRBD1|TRBJ1-2|NA
TGTGCCAGCAGCTTTCGACGACAGGGGAGGGTAGGCTATGGCTACACCTTC
CASSFRRQGRVGYGYTF
>TRBV2|TRBD2|TRBJ2-2|once
TGTGCCAGCAGATGGCTAGCGGGGTCCGTCGGGGAGCTGTTTTTT
CASRWLAGSVGELFF
>TRBV12-5|TRBD1|TRBJ1-3|NA
TGTGCTAGTGGTTTGGGAGGGGACAGCGTACTCTCTGGAAACACCATATATTTT
CASGLGGDSVLSGNTIYF